This TCR beta chain emerged from a study of Tregs in tolerant kidney transplant recipients. Libraries were prepared by immunoSEQ multiplex PCR; TCRdb keeps only in-frame clonotypes and omits some of them. Altogether roughly 64,000 clones are present, approximately 89% being singletons, with the ten largest covering 3.8%. Details on this clone: Antigen unknown.

Study-level results: Expanding Tregs on activated donor B cells appeared to best identify donor-specific TCRbeta clones.

Mixed chimerism was transient after nonmyeloablative marrow transplants from related graft donors. CD4+CD25+CD127- Tregs, CD4+CD25- non-Tregs, CD4 and CD8 cells were sorted. With 10 bases removed from V and 0 bases from J, the gap between germline ends came to 16 bases. The CDR3 is made up of 16 amino acids. Per the germline V gene, CDR1 is MNHNY and CDR2 is SVGAGI (reference sequence). This sequence originates from a human patient who received a combined kidney and bone marrow transplant. Some T cells may be the graft donor's. The source material was CD4+ T cells from blood (PBMCs), sampled 6 months after the transplant. V and J are TRBV6-6 and TRBJ2-6; weak D call: TRBD1 (6 bases). DNA for the CDR3: TGTGCCACCTCCGGACAGTCAACCTCTGGGGCCAACGTCCTGACTTTC. Translated: CATSGQSTSGANVLTF.